A selection of T cell receptor beta chains follows, all from one sample in a study of identical twins. TCRdb analysed the 5' RACE reads with MiXCR anew, one entry per CDR3 protein. The sample consists of a few hundred thousand distinct CDR3 sequences, roughly 9% of them appearing once. Sequenced input: naive T cells sorted from blood. Receptors were obtained from a woman between 45 and 60 years old in good health. CDR3s include the opening cysteine and the closing phenylalanine or tryptophan. A D gene is named only where the DNA matches it firmly. Not every row has a clone size; where given, it reads once, few, many or a size class.

>TRBV6-1|TRBJ2-2|NA|few
TGTGCCAGCAGCCAGGTTGGCGTAAACACCGGGGAGCTGTTTTTT
CASSQVGVNTGELFF
>TRBV3-1|TRBJ1-1|NA|few
TGTGCCAGCAGCCAAGTGGTTATGGGGGAAGCTTTCTTT
CASSQVVMGEAFF
>TRBV6-5|TRBJ1-5|TRBD1|NA
TGTGCCAGCAGCAGGGGGCCGGGGCAGCCCCAGCATTTT
CASSRGPGQPQHF
>TRBV5-8|TRBJ1-5|TRBD1|few
TGTGCCAGCACCCTCGACAGGGAGCCCCAGCATTTT
CASTLDREPQHF
>TRBV12-3/TRBV12-4|TRBJ2-2|NA|few
TGTGCCAGCAGTTTGAGTTTCCCCGGGGAGCTGTTTTTT
CASSLSFPGELFF
>TRBV30|TRBJ2-3|NA|NA
TGTGCCTGGAGTGGATATAGCACAGATACGCAGTATTTT
CAWSGYSTDTQYF
>TRBV7-9|TRBJ1-2|NA|many
TGTGCCAGCAGCTTATACGGTAATGGCTACACCTTC
CASSLYGNGYTF
>TRBV12-3/TRBV12-4|TRBJ2-1|NA|few
TGTGCCAGCACCCCCGGGGCGGGATATGAGCAGTTCTTC
CASTPGAGYEQFF
>TRBV28|TRBJ2-1|TRBD2|NA
TGTGCCAGCAGTTTTAGCGGGAGGGCCCTCGGTGAGCAGTTCTTC
CASSFSGRALGEQFF
>TRBV12-3/TRBV12-4|TRBJ2-1|TRBD2|many
TGTGCCAGCAGTGTCCCCGGGACTAGCGATTCTTTCTTGGAGTTCTTC
CASSVPGTSDSFLEFF
>TRBV10-2|TRBJ2-2|TRBD2|few
TGCGCCAGCAGTGTGCCGGGACTAGAGACGAACACCGGGGAGCTGTTTTTT
CASSVPGLETNTGELFF
>TRBV19|TRBJ2-3|TRBD2|many
TGTGCCAGTAGTATCTCTAGCGGGAGAGATACGCAGTATTTT
CASSISSGRDTQYF
>TRBV4-1|TRBJ2-1|TRBD2|many
TGCGCCAGCAGCCAACCGGGACTAGCGGACTACAATGAGCAGTTCTTC
CASSQPGLADYNEQFF
>TRBV20-1|TRBJ2-1|TRBD2|NA
TGCAGTGCTAGAGGACTAGCGGCGGTAAGGGGTGAGCAGTTCTTC
CSARGLAAVRGEQFF
>TRBV13|TRBJ1-1|NA|few
TGTGCCAGCAGCCGACGACCGAACTTTGACGGAGGGCTTAGAGCGCGGGGAACTGAAGCTTTCTTT
CASSRRPNFDGGLRARGTEAFF
>TRBV6-5|TRBJ1-1|TRBD1|NA
TGTGCCAGCAGTTCCGACAGGGCTGAAGCTTTCTTT
CASSSDRAEAFF
>TRBV12-3/TRBV12-4|TRBJ2-7|NA|few
TGTGCCAGCAGTTTCAGGGATCACGAGCAGTACTTC
CASSFRDHEQYF
>TRBV20-1|TRBJ1-5|NA|many
TGCAGTGCTAGAGATCTCAACGGGGGCGTCTCTCAGCCCCAGCATTTT
CSARDLNGGVSQPQHF
>TRBV12-3/TRBV12-4|TRBJ2-4|TRBD1|few
TGTGCCAGCAGTTTAGGACAGGGGGACCTAAACATTCAGTACTTC
CASSLGQGDLNIQYF
>TRBV29-1|TRBJ1-1|NA|few
TGCAGCGGGCTGTTTAGTACTGAAGCTTTCTTT
CSGLFSTEAFF
>TRBV2|TRBJ2-2|TRBD1|many
TGTGCCAGCTCACAGTTGGGGGGGACAGGGCGGGAGCTGTTTTTT
CASSQLGGTGRELFF
>TRBV5-5|TRBJ1-3|TRBD1|many
TGTGCCAGCTGGACAGGGGGATTCTCCGGAAACACCATATATTTT
CASWTGGFSGNTIYF